The next 11 T cell receptor beta chains were all read from a single sample in a study of blood T cell repertoires in COVID-19. The repertoire was sequenced with immunoSEQ multiplex PCR; TCRdb's copy has only in-frame clones and lacks some. The sample shows 120,000 or so clones, over 85% of them seen only once. The sequenced sample consisted of peripheral blood. These receptors were taken from a man in his fifties or sixties with active COVID-19.

V gene TRBV13 combines with J gene TRBJ2-7, with TRBD1 as a possible D gene (6 bases). The V end lost 5 bases, the J end lost 3 bases, and 17 bases lay between the germline ends. This CDR3 has 15 residues. From germline, CDR1 is PRHDT and CDR2 FYEKMQ (reference sequence). CDR3 sequence: CASSRPQQGRYEQYF. CDR3 sequence (DNA): TGTGCCAGCAGCCGGCCTCAACAGGGCCGCTACGAGCAGTACTTC.

J is TRBJ1-1 and V is TRBV6-1, with D unresolved. The V gene lost 2 bases and the J gene lost 1 base, with 8 bases spanning the gap. Germline values: CDR1 MNHNS, CDR2 SASEGT. The CDR3 extends over 14 amino acids. The chain's CDR3 is CASSEWPSNTEAFF. CDR3 in DNA: TGTGCCAGCAGTGAATGGCCCTCGAACACTGAAGCTTTCTTT.

The chain employs TRBV6-6 and TRBJ2-5, with 14 bases matching TRBD2. Per germline, CDR1 MNHNY and CDR2 SVGAGI (reference sequence). CDR3 length equals 18 residues. V was pared by 5 bases and J by 2 bases, with 10 bases of the junction left unmatched. The CDR3 spells CASSPLGLAGEGQETQYF. The CDR3 nucleotides are TGTGCCAGCAGTCCACTGGGACTAGCGGGAGAGGGACAAGAGACCCAGTACTTC.

V is TRBV18 and J is TRBJ2-7; D is ambiguous. Germline V CDR1 and CDR2: KGHSH, LQKENI. Trimming cost V 3 bases and J 3 bases, with 12 bases left between them. The CDR3 length is 14 residues. Here the CDR3 DNA reads TGTGCCAGCTCACCTGCGCGAACCGGCTACGAGCAGTACGTC. Its translation is CASSPARTGYEQYV.

The chain carries TRBV7-3 and TRBJ1-1; TRBD1 aligns across 8 bases. Germline V gene lookup returns CDR1 SGHTA and CDR2 FQGTGA. Trimming at V came to 4 bases and at J to 1 base, leaving 5 bases not matched to a gene. The length of the CDR3 is 15 residues. CDR3 sequence reads: CASSSQGAGNTEAFF. CDR3 DNA sequence: TGTGCCAGCAGCTCCCAGGGGGCGGGGAACACTGAAGCTTTCTTT.

The rearrangement links TRBV7-6 to TRBJ2-5; weak D call: TRBD1 (6 bases). The germline CDR1 and CDR2 sequences are SGHVS and FNYEAQ. CDR3 length equals 15 residues. The V and J ends lost 1 base and 5 bases respectively, with 14 bases between them. The CDR3 here is CASSLERTAGETQYF. In nucleotides, the CDR3 is TGTGCCAGCAGCTTAGAACGGACAGCAGGGGAGACCCAGTACTTC. The full variable domain, in which reference TRBV7-6 and TRBJ2-5 provide the parts outside the CDR3, is GAGVSQSPRYKVTKRGQDVALRCDPISGHVSLYWYRQALGQGPEFLTYFNYEAQQDKSGLPNDRFSAERPEGSISTLTIQRTEQRDSAMYRCASSLERTAGETQYFGPGTRLLVL.

The J gene is TRBJ2-3, the V gene TRBV4-2; 12 bases match TRBD2. Per germline, CDR1 LGHNA and CDR2 YNFKEQ. V lost 3 bases and J lost 0; bases outside the gene matches: 7. The CDR3 is 18 residues long. Written as DNA, the CDR3 is TGTGCCAGCAGCCAGACTAGCGGGGGAGACCTTAGCACAGATACGCAGTATTTT. Its translation is CASSQTSGGDLSTDTQYF.

This clone was seen once. The rearrangement joins TRBV12-3 or TRBV12-4 to TRBJ1-2; D not resolved. This CDR3 has 12 amino acids. Trimming took off 3 bases at V and 7 bases at J, with 9 bases between the two ends. The CDR3 is CASSLSVRGYTF. CDR3 bases: TGTGCCAGCAGTTTGTCGGTACGTGGCTACACCTTC.

The V and J genes are TRBV6-5 and TRBJ1-2; the match to TRBD1 covers 11 bases. This CDR3 region has 13 residues. The junction had 3 bases not matched to a gene; V was cut back by 6 bases and J by 6 bases. The germline V gene has CDR1 MNHEY and CDR2 SVGAGI. CDR3 protein: CASRGTGGNGYTF. CDR3 nucleotides: TGTGCCAGCAGGGGGACAGGGGGGAATGGCTACACCTTC.

This clone was counted only a few times. The rearrangement links TRBV6-5 to TRBJ2-4, with 11 bases matching TRBD2. CDR3 length: 14 amino acids. Trimming at V came to 2 bases and at J to 10 bases, leaving 4 bases not matched to a gene. Germline CDR1 is MNHEY and CDR2 is SVGAGI. The CDR3 nucleotides are TGTGCCAGCAGTTACGAGACTAGCGGGACGATTCAGTACTTC. It encodes CASSYETSGTIQYF.

The J gene is TRBJ2-1, the V gene TRBV15, with D possibly being TRBD2 (6 bases). The CDR3 totals 15 residues. V was cut by 1 base and J by 0 bases, with 7 bases left in between. The germline V gene has CDR1 LNHNV and CDR2 YYDKDF (reference sequence). As DNA, the CDR3 is TGTGCCACCAGCAGAGCGACTAGCTCCTACAATGAGCAGTTCTTC. It yields the protein CATSRATSSYNEQFF.